The 14 T cell receptor beta chains given below trace back to one sample, sequenced in a study of Ad26.COV2.S vaccination and SARS-CoV-2 variants. Treatment meaning: some 20 received Ad26.COV2.S at low or high dose, single or two shots; roughly 5 received placebo; per-sample allocation not given. Samples analyzed were those drawn on day 63 after the first vaccine or placebo injection. The assay was immunoSEQ multiplex PCR, and TCRdb's table has in-frame clones only and misses some. The repertoire holds around 300,000 clones, with about 88% as singletons. The specimen was peripheral blood, collected in a trial of Ad26.COV2.S vaccine versus placebo. The receptors come from a person between 18 and 65 years old who received the Ad26.COV2.S COVID-19 vaccine or a placebo.

The table lists this clone with a few counts. J is TRBJ2-7 and V is TRBV2; 10 positions match TRBD1. This CDR3 has 14 residues. Germline CDR1 SNHLY, CDR2 FYNNEI. The V and J ends lost 10 bases and 2 bases, in that order; junction bases with no gene match: 8. DNA of the CDR3: TGTGCCACCAGGCAGGGGACAGGGGCCTACGAGCAGTACTTC. The encoded protein is CATRQGTGAYEQYF.

This clone came up once. The V and J genes are TRBV18 and TRBJ1-1; no definite D call. CDR1 and CDR2 from the germline V gene are KGHSH and LQKENI. The V end lost 6 bases, the J end lost 8 bases, and 13 bases lay between the germline ends. CDR3 length: 12 residues. CDR3 nucleotide sequence: TGTGCCAGCTCCCCTAACCAACGGGAAGCTTTCTTT. Translated: CASSPNQREAFF.

The chain is built from TRBV25-1 and TRBJ2-6; tentatively, D is TRBD1 (6 bases). The V gene's germline CDR1 is MGHDK and CDR2 SYGVNS. Between the trimmed V and J ends, which lost 5 bases and 0 bases, there was a span of 11 bases. The CDR3 is made up of 16 amino acids. In DNA form, the CDR3 reads TGTGCCAGCAGTCTACCAGGGGTCTCTGGGGCCAACGTCCTGACTTTC. Protein: CASSLPGVSGANVLTF.

The table lists this clone with a count of one. This sequence joins TRBV5-6 and TRBJ2-2; maybe TRBD1 (5 bases). The CDR3 consists of 15 residues. Trimming took 7 bases from V and 0 from J, leaving 13 bases between them. Germline V gene data show CDR1 as SGHDT and CDR2 as YYEEEE. CDR3 coding DNA: TGTGCCAGCGACTGGGGCGGAGCGAACACCGGGGAGCTGTTTTTT. Translating it yields CASDWGGANTGELFF.

The chain joins TRBV7-3 to TRBJ2-1, with 7 bases identical to TRBD1. The CDR3 has 14 amino acids. Germline values: CDR1 SGHTA, CDR2 FQGTGA. V gave up 5 bases and J gave up 5 bases; unmatched junction bases: 6. For the CDR3, the DNA is TGTGCCAGCAGCAGGGACAGCCAAAACAATGAGCAGTTCTTC. Translating gives CASSRDSQNNEQFF.

V and J are TRBV30 and TRBJ1-5, with D hard to call. V lost 0 bases and J 4 bases, leaving 7 bases between the germline ends. This CDR3 spans 13 amino acids. Germline V gene sequence: CDR1 GTSNPN, CDR2 SVGIG (reference sequence). This CDR3 reads CAWSVIGNQPQHF. CDR3 nucleotide sequence: TGTGCCTGGAGTGTTATAGGGAATCAGCCCCAGCATTTT.

This rearrangement joins TRBV5-1 to TRBJ2-7, with TRBD1 as a possible D gene (6 bases). V was pared by 5 bases and J by 0 bases, with 18 bases between. The CDR3 runs to 16 residues. Per germline, CDR1 SGHRS and CDR2 YFSETQ. The CDR3 sequence is CASRDEPGTHSYEQYF. The CDR3, as DNA: TGCGCCAGCAGAGATGAGCCCGGGACACACTCCTACGAGCAGTACTTC.

V is TRBV7-2 and J is TRBJ1-2; D possibly corresponds to TRBD1 (5 bases). This CDR3 is 13 amino acids long. Germline V CDR1 and CDR2: SGHTA, FQGNSA. Trimming took 5 bases from V and 6 from J, leaving 13 bases between them. The CDR3 DNA reads as TGTGCCAGCAGCCCCTTAGGGGTGGATGGCTACACCTTC. Encoded protein: CASSPLGVDGYTF.

Regarding this clone: The identical CDR3 is also encoded by other nucleotide sequences in the sample. The chain is built from TRBV28 and TRBJ1-1; D is possibly TRBD1 (5 bases). Trimming cost V 1 base and J 4 bases, with 7 bases left between them. CDR3 size: 13 residues. The germline V gene encodes CDR1 MDHEN and CDR2 SYDVKM. The CDR3 here is CASSLSGGTEAFF. The CDR3 region has the DNA TGTGCCAGCAGTTTATCGGGGGGCACTGAAGCTTTCTTT.

The V call is TRBV4-3, the J call TRBJ1-6, with a tentative D call TRBD1 (6 bases). Trimming removed 0 bases at V and 9 bases at J, with 12 bases between. There are 15 residues in the CDR3. CDR1 is LGHNA, CDR2 YSLEER, per germline. The CDR3 loop is CASSQDHREGSPLHF. The CDR3 DNA reads as TGCGCCAGCAGCCAAGATCACAGGGAGGGTTCACCCCTCCACTTT.

This clone was counted only a few times. This chain joins TRBV21-1 and TRBJ1-2. TRBV21-1 is an annotated pseudogene. CDR3 size: 13 residues. This CDR3 is CASSTRTANGYTF. In nucleotides, the CDR3 is TGTGCCAGCAGCACCAGGACGGCTAATGGCTACACCTTC.

This chain uses TRBV9 with TRBJ2-3; D may correspond to TRBD1 or TRBD2 (6 bases each). Germline CDR1 and CDR2: SGDLS and YYNGEE. The V gene lost 0 bases and the J gene lost 4 bases, with 9 bases spanning the gap. The CDR3 totals 14 residues. The CDR3 DNA is TGTGCCAGCAGCGTAGCGGGGGCCGCAGATACGCAGTATTTT. Translated: CASSVAGAADTQYF.

V and J are TRBV5-1 and TRBJ2-2, with 11 bases lining up with TRBD2. Germline V gene lookup returns CDR1 SGHRS and CDR2 YFSETQ. The ends lost 6 bases at V and 0 bases at J; junction bases unmatched: 1. The CDR3 has 15 residues. This CDR3 is CASTSGGTNTGELFF. CDR3 bases: TGCGCCAGCACTAGCGGGGGGACGAACACCGGGGAGCTGTTTTTT. The full variable domain, completed using reference TRBV5-1 and TRBJ2-2, is KAGVTQTPRYLIKTRGQQVTLSCSPISGHRSVSWYQQTPGQGLQFLFEYFSETQRNKGNFPGRFSGRQFSNSRSEMNVSTLELGDSALYLCASTSGGTNTGELFFGEGSRLTVL.

V and J are TRBV21-1 and TRBJ2-3; whether TRBD2, the table's D call, matches the DNA was not checked. TRBV21-1 is listed as a pseudogene. CDR3 length: 14 residues. CDR3 sequence (DNA): TGTGCCAGCAACCCGGGGGGGGCCGGAGATACGCAGTATTTT. It yields the protein CASNPGGAGDTQYF.